Listed here are 28 T cell receptor beta chains from one sample, sequenced in a study of T cell responses to AZD1222 COVID-19 vaccine. Method: immunoSEQ multiplex PCR; TCRdb's copy keeps in-frame clones and lacks some. There are approximately 100,000 clones in the sample; about 89% occur only once, and more than 8.5% lies in the top ten. The source material was peripheral blood, sampled 28 days after the second AZD1222 dose. Source of these receptors: an adult who received the AZD1222 COVID-19 vaccine.

This chain connects TRBV2 to TRBJ2-1; tentative D call: TRBD2 (6 bases). Germline lookup yields CDR1 SNHLY and CDR2 FYNNEI. This CDR3 region has 16 residues. The V and J ends lost 6 bases and 1 base respectively, with 16 bases between them. In DNA, the CDR3 is TGTGCCAGCAGCTGGCCCCTTAGCGGTTCCTACAATGAGCAGTTCTTC. Translation: CASSWPLSGSYNEQFF.

The chain links TRBV9 to TRBJ1-5, with 8 bases fitting TRBD1. J gave up 9 bases and V 4 bases, and 9 bases lay outside the gene matches. Germline loops: CDR1 SGDLS, CDR2 YYNGEE. There are 14 residues in the CDR3. The CDR3 loop reads CASSTQGGVWPQHF. The CDR3 DNA sequence: TGTGCCAGCAGCACACAGGGGGGTGTTTGGCCCCAGCATTTT. The full variable domain, in which reference TRBV9 and TRBJ1-5 provide the parts outside the CDR3, is DSGVTQTPKHLITATGQRVTLRCSPRSGDLSVYWYQQSLDQGLQFLIQYYNGEERAKGNILERFSAQQFPDLHSELNLSSLELGDSALYFCASSTQGGVWPQHFGDGTRLSIL.

V gene TRBV5-1 combines with J gene TRBJ1-1, with no clear D. This CDR3 comprises 14 residues. Trimming shortened V by 0 bases and J by 0 bases, and 6 bases separated the two germline ends. The germline V gene has CDR1 SGHRS and CDR2 YFSETQ. CDR3 sequence: CASSLELLNTEAFF. CDR3 sequence (DNA): TGCGCCAGCAGCTTGGAGCTGTTGAACACTGAAGCTTTCTTT.

V gene TRBV6-2 or TRBV6-3 combines with J gene TRBJ2-3, with 14 bases fitting TRBD2. V lost 5 bases and J lost 6; bases outside the gene matches: 7. This CDR3 spans 16 amino acids. Germline assignment: CDR1 MNHEY and CDR2 SVGEGT. CDR3 bases: TGTGCCAGCAGTGGCTTGGGACTAGCGGGAGAGGATACGCAGTATTTT. It specifies CASSGLGLAGEDTQYF.

This clone has a handful of counts. The chain links TRBV5-4 to TRBJ2-7; D is unresolved. Germline V CDR1 and CDR2: SGHNT, YYREEE (reference sequence). V gave up 1 base and J gave up 0 bases, with 11 bases separating them. This CDR3 comprises 15 residues. The CDR3 sequence: CASSLQRASSYEQYF. The CDR3 bases are TGTGCCAGCAGCTTGCAAAGGGCGAGCTCCTACGAGCAGTACTTC. Using reference TRBV5-4 and TRBJ2-7 for the parts outside the CDR3, the full variable domain is ETGVTQSPTHLIKTRGQQVTLRCSSQSGHNTVSWYQQALGQGPQFIFQYYREEENGRGNFPPRFSGLQFPNYSSELNVNALELDDSALYLCASSLQRASSYEQYFGPGTRLTVT.

This clone was seen just once. The CDR3 bases are TGTGCCAGCAGTGACATATCACCCCTCCACTTT. It yields the protein CASSDISPLHF. The chain links TRBV6-1 to TRBJ1-6; the D is unclear. Trimming removed 3 bases at V and 10 bases at J, with 4 bases between. The CDR3 totals 11 residues. The V gene's germline CDR1 is MNHNS and CDR2 SASEGT.

This chain joins TRBV3-1 (or the pseudogene TRBV3-2) and TRBJ2-7, with D perhaps matching TRBD2 (6 bases). The length of the CDR3 is 14 residues. The V end lost 3 bases, the J end lost 2 bases, and 11 bases lay between the germline ends. The germline V gene has CDR1 LGHDT and CDR2 YNNKEL (reference sequence). The CDR3 coding sequence is TGTGCCAGCAGCCAGGGCCTAGCGCCCTACGAGCAGTACTTC. This gives the protein CASSQGLAPYEQYF.

This sequence joins TRBV3-1 (or the pseudogene TRBV3-2) and TRBJ2-2, with D unclear. The CDR3 is 15 residues long. Trimming pared 4 bases from V and 6 bases from J, leaving 15 bases between. Germline-derived CDR1 and CDR2 are LGHDT and YNNKEL (reference sequence). The DNA of the CDR3 is TGTGCCAGCAGCCCCCCAAGTGTCGGGTCCGGGGAGCTGTTTTTT. Translating it yields CASSPPSVGSGELFF.

The genes are TRBV4-1 and TRBJ1-1, with TRBD1 matching over 8 bases. V dropped 0 bases and J dropped 10; count of bases not matched to a gene: 13. In germline, CDR1 is MGHRA, CDR2 YSYEKL. The CDR3 runs to 16 residues. The chain's CDR3 is CASSQENGQGVDRAFF. Here the CDR3 DNA reads TGCGCCAGCAGCCAAGAGAACGGACAGGGAGTAGATAGAGCTTTCTTT.

The chain couples TRBV9 to TRBJ2-3; D is perhaps TRBD2 (5 bases). The germline V gene encodes CDR1 SGDLS and CDR2 YYNGEE. V dropped 0 bases and J dropped 9 bases, with 11 bases sitting between them. This CDR3 is built from 13 residues. The CDR3 here is CASSVELVGTQYF. DNA of the CDR3: TGTGCCAGCAGCGTAGAACTAGTAGGGACGCAGTATTTT. Together with reference TRBV9 and TRBJ2-3, the CDR3 gives the full variable domain: DSGVTQTPKHLITATGQRVTLRCSPRSGDLSVYWYQQSLDQGLQFLIQYYNGEERAKGNILERFSAQQFPDLHSELNLSSLELGDSALYFCASSVELVGTQYFGPGTRLTVL.

This sequence joins TRBV7-9 and TRBJ2-3; 8 bases map to TRBD1. CDR1 and CDR2 (germline): SEHNR, FQNEAQ (reference sequence). V lost 3 bases and J lost 1; bases outside the gene matches: 3. CDR3 length: 15 amino acids. The CDR3 nucleotides read TGTGCCAGCAGCTTTCCGGGACAGGGCACAGATACGCAGTATTTT. Protein product: CASSFPGQGTDTQYF.

This clone was picked up a small number of times. The chain combines TRBV6-6 with TRBJ1-2; no clear D. The V end lost 5 bases, the J end lost 6 bases, and 16 bases lay between the germline ends. Looked up from germline, CDR1 is MNHNY and CDR2 is SVGAGI (reference sequence). CDR3 length equals 14 residues. The CDR3 nucleotides read TGTGCCAGCAGTCGGTCTTCCGGACCGCATGGCTACACCTTC. This encodes CASSRSSGPHGYTF.

The chain recombines TRBV5-1 with TRBJ1-1, with TRBD1 matching over 10 bases. The germline CDR1 and CDR2 sequences are SGHRS and YFSETQ. The CDR3 loop spans 15 amino acids. The junction had 6 bases not matched to a gene; V was cut back by 4 bases and J by 3 bases. CDR3 sequence reads: CASSTRQGAYTEAFF. CDR3 sequence (DNA): TGCGCCAGCAGCACGCGACAGGGGGCTTACACTGAAGCTTTCTTT.

This clone turned up a few times. V gene TRBV19 combines with J gene TRBJ1-5, with 7 positions matching TRBD1. The V gene's germline CDR1 is LNHDA and CDR2 SQIVND (reference sequence). The CDR3 consists of 16 residues. V lost 1 base and J lost 0; bases outside the gene matches: 3. The CDR3 is CASSIAGTVSNQPQHF. The DNA for the CDR3 is TGTGCCAGTAGTATAGCCGGGACAGTTAGCAATCAGCCCCAGCATTTT.

The chain is built from TRBV28 and TRBJ2-1; TRBD2 matches 8 bases. V gave up 8 bases and J gave up 4 bases; unmatched junction bases: 7. Germline V lookup: CDR1 MDHEN, CDR2 SYDVKM. The CDR3 contains 14 residues. CDR3 loop: CASLTSGYYNEQFF. The CDR3 DNA sequence: TGTGCCAGCCTAACTAGCGGATATTACAATGAGCAGTTCTTC.

The chain joins TRBV7-6 to TRBJ2-3; D remains unclear. V shed 2 bases and J shed 1 base, with 7 bases lying between them. Germline CDR1 and CDR2: SGHVS and FNYEAQ. The CDR3 has 14 amino acids. CDR3 DNA: TGTGCCAGCAGCTTAAGCGACGGCACAGATACGCAGTATTTT. Its protein is CASSLSDGTDTQYF.

This chain uses TRBV5-4 with TRBJ2-2; 8 bases fit TRBD2. There are 16 residues in the CDR3. V gave up 4 bases and J gave up 6 bases; unmatched junction bases: 11. Germline V lookup: CDR1 SGHNT, CDR2 YYREEE (reference sequence). The CDR3 nucleotides are TGTGCCAGCAGCCTGTACACTAGCGGTGGGGCCGGGGAGCTGTTTTTT. Its protein is CASSLYTSGGAGELFF.

The J gene is TRBJ2-1, the V gene TRBV7-9, with 9 bases fitting TRBD2. CDR1 SEHNR and CDR2 FQNEAQ come from the germline V gene (reference sequence). This CDR3 contains 15 residues. Losses at the gene ends were 2 bases for V and 6 bases for J; bases not matched to a gene: 5. The CDR3 coding sequence is TGTGCCAGCAGCTTATTGGCGGGGGGGTTCAATGAGCAGTTCTTC. It codes for CASSLLAGGFNEQFF.

This sequence joins TRBV9 and TRBJ1-1; no reliable D call. This CDR3 region has 12 residues. The V and J ends lost 0 bases and 4 bases respectively, with 4 bases between them. CDR1 and CDR2 from the germline V gene are SGDLS and YYNGEE. CDR3 DNA: TGTGCCAGCAGCGTAGTCACCACTGAAGCTTTCTTT. This gives the protein CASSVVTTEAFF.

The chain couples TRBV5-1 to TRBJ2-1; no clear D gene. Trimming took off 0 bases at V and 5 bases at J, with 6 bases between the two ends. This CDR3 has 13 residues. CDR1 SGHRS and CDR2 YFSETQ come from the germline V gene. CDR3 in amino acids: CASSLGNHNEQFF. CDR3 bases: TGCGCCAGCAGCTTGGGGAACCACAATGAGCAGTTCTTC.

The V call is TRBV5-1, the J call TRBJ1-5, with D hard to call. Trimming stripped 8 bases from V and 4 bases from J, with 10 bases between. Germline V CDR1 and CDR2: SGHRS, YFSETQ. CDR3 length: 12 residues. The chain's CDR3 is CARSWANQPQHF. CDR3 nucleotide sequence: TGCGCCAGGAGTTGGGCTAATCAGCCCCAGCATTTT.

This chain joins TRBV21-1 and TRBJ1-5; the table's D call, TRBD1, was not checked against the DNA. TRBV21-1 is noted as a pseudogene. The CDR3 runs 16 residues. Written as DNA, the CDR3 is TGTGCCAGCAGCAAACACGACAGGGGGCGAAGTCAGCCCCAGCATTTT. It encodes CASSKHDRGRSQPQHF.

This clone was seen more than once but under ten times. This chain joins TRBV5-1 and TRBJ2-6; no reliable D call. Germline V lookup: CDR1 SGHRS, CDR2 YFSETQ. The germline V and J ends were trimmed by 0 bases and 0 bases, with 4 bases remaining between them. This CDR3 comprises 15 residues. CDR3 nucleotides: TGCGCCAGCAGCTTGGGTAGCTCTGGGGCCAACGTCCTGACTTTC. The encoded protein is CASSLGSSGANVLTF.

This chain links TRBV7-2 with TRBJ2-3, with D unresolved. The CDR3 extends over 16 amino acids. The V end was cut by 1 base, the J end by 6 bases, with 17 bases between. CDR1 and CDR2 (germline): SGHTA, FQGNSA. The CDR3 nucleotides are TGTGCCAGCAGCTTAGGAGGCCTTCAATATTGGGATACGCAGTATTTT. Translation gives CASSLGGLQYWDTQYF.

V usage is TRBV20-1 and J usage is TRBJ2-1; TRBD1 is a possible D gene (5 bases). This CDR3 comprises 13 residues. Germline CDR1 is DFQATT and CDR2 is SNEGSKA (reference sequence). Between the trimmed V and J ends, which lost 3 bases and 4 bases, there was a span of 10 bases. The CDR3: CSASRQLYNEQFF. CDR3 nucleotide sequence: TGCAGTGCTAGTAGACAGCTATACAATGAGCAGTTCTTC.

The chain couples TRBV7-2 to TRBJ1-6; TRBD1 is a possible D gene (5 bases). The CDR3 has 14 amino acids. V was trimmed by 5 bases and J by 7 bases, leaving 12 bases between them. CDR1 is SGHTA, CDR2 FQGNSA, per germline. CDR3 in amino acids: CASSPRQGNSPLHF. The CDR3 DNA sequence: TGTGCCAGCAGCCCAAGGCAGGGAAATTCACCCCTCCACTTT.

The gene calls are TRBV7-9 and TRBJ2-7, with TRBD1 matching over 8 bases. Germline V gene lookup returns CDR1 SEHNR and CDR2 FQNEAQ (reference sequence). V shed 1 base, J shed 2 bases, and the junction held 13 bases outside the gene matches. CDR3 length: 18 amino acids. CDR3 loop: CASSLGTGTGVNPYEQYF. The DNA for the CDR3 is TGTGCCAGCAGCTTAGGAACCGGGACAGGAGTAAACCCCTACGAGCAGTACTTC.

V and J are TRBV2 and TRBJ2-7; D is unclear. The CDR3 spans 11 residues. Germline V gene sequence: CDR1 SNHLY, CDR2 FYNNEI. V was pared by 8 bases and J by 2 bases, with 7 bases between. The CDR3: CASGSTYEQYF. The CDR3 coding sequence is TGTGCCAGCGGCTCGACCTACGAGCAGTACTTC. Variable domain in full (rest from reference TRBV2 and TRBJ2-7): EPEVTQTPSHQVTQMGQEVILRCVPISNHLYFYWYRQILGQKVEFLVSFYNNEISEKSEIFDDQFSVERPDGSNFTLKIRSTKLEDSAMYFCASGSTYEQYFGPGTRLTVT.